This TCR beta chain was obtained from a study of T cells in Graves' hyperthyroidism and ophthalmopathy. Germline lookup yields CDR1 SGHDN and CDR2 FVKESK. The CDR3 has 13 amino acids. The TCR beta CDR3 regions underwent amplification using RNA transcripts as the source. First-round RT-PCR targeting the TCR CDR3 was performed with the HTBI primer set. Via MiXCR, TCRdb re-called the multiplex PCR reads, giving one row per CDR3 protein. The sample has nearly 600,000 distinct CDR3 sequences; approximately 14% are singletons. The sample holds many counts of this clonotype. The junction departs from the called germline gene at one end, perhaps through a read error.

The receptor was isolated from a woman aged 30 to 39 with Graves' hyperthyroidism that later progressed to Graves' ophthalmopathy. Sample: blood. The J gene is TRBJ1-4, the V gene TRBV14; 8 bases agree with TRBD1. The chain's CDR3 is CANSHQGAEKLFF. The CDR3 nucleotides read TGTGCCAACAGCCACCAGGGGGCCGAAAAACTGTTTTTT. The full variable domain, in which reference TRBV14 and TRBJ1-4 provide the parts outside the CDR3, is EAGVTQFPSHSVIEKGQTVTLRCDPISGHDNLYWYRRVMGKEIKFLLHFVKESKQDESGMPNNRFLAERTGGTYSTLKVQPAELEDSGVYFCANSHQGAEKLFFGSGTQLSVL.